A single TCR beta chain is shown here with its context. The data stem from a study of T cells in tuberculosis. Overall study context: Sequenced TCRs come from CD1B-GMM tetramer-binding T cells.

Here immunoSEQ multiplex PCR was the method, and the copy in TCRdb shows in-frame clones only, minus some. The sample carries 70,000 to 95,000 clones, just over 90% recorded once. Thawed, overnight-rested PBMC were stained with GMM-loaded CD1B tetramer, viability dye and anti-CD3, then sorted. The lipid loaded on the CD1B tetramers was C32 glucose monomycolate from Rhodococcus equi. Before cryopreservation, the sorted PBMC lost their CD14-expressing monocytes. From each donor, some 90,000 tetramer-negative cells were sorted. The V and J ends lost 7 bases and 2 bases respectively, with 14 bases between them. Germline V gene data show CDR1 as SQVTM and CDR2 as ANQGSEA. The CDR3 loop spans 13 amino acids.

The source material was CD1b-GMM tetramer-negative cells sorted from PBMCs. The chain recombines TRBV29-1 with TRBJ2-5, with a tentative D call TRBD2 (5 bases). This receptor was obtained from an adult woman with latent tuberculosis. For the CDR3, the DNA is TGCAGCGCAATGGGGTCGGGACAAGAGACCCAGTACTTC. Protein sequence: CSAMGSGQETQYF.